Shown below are 3 T cell receptor beta chains from a single sample sequenced in a study of OX40 agonist ivuxolimab in advanced cancers. TCRdb's table, derived via immunoSEQ multiplex PCR, lists solely in-frame clones and lacks some. Of about 150,000 clones listed, approximately 94% are singletons. Sample: CD4+ or CD8+ T cells sorted from blood, taken in a trial of the OX40 agonist ivuxolimab. The receptor set was obtained from an adult with an advanced solid tumor such as melanoma, head and neck, liver or kidney cancer.

The V and J genes are TRBV11-2 and TRBJ2-3; 9 nucleotides align to TRBD2. With 4 bases clipped from V and 4 bases from J, the junction kept 9 bases outside the gene matches. This CDR3 is 16 amino acids long. Germline CDR1 is SGHAT and CDR2 is FQNNGV. This CDR3 is CASSSGPGLASDTQYF. CDR3 nucleotide sequence: TGTGCCAGCAGCTCGGGCCCGGGACTAGCCTCAGATACGCAGTATTTT.

J is TRBJ1-5 and V is TRBV10-3, with D uncertain. V was pared by 3 bases and J by 1 base, with 4 bases between. The germline CDR1 and CDR2 sequences are ENHRY and SYGVKD. The length of the CDR3 is 13 residues. The CDR3 region has the DNA TGTGCCATCAGTGAAAGGAGCAATCAGCCCCAGCATTTT. It codes for CAISERSNQPQHF.

Only one count was recorded for this clone. V usage is TRBV27 and J usage is TRBJ2-7; tentatively, D is TRBD2 (6 bases). CDR1 is MNHEY and CDR2 is SMNVEV in the germline V gene (reference sequence). CDR3 size: 14 residues. The germline V and J ends were trimmed by 0 bases and 5 bases, with 11 bases remaining between them. CDR3 region: CASSLSLLANEQYF. The CDR3 coding sequence is TGTGCCAGCAGTTTATCCCTACTAGCAAACGAGCAGTACTTC.